These 23 T cell receptor beta chains share one sample of origin, sequenced in a study of cytomegalovirus exposure and HLA in healthy donors. Both 60 Vbeta primers and 13 Jbeta primers went into the PCR. Using immunoSEQ multiplex PCR, the repertoire was profiled, and TCRdb retains in-frame clones only, with some absent. The sample shows approximately 150,000 clones, roughly 77% of them seen only once. Specimen: PBMCs. The receptors stem from a human donor in good health.

The rearrangement uses TRBV30 and TRBJ2-3; maybe TRBD2 (5 bases). Germline V CDR1 and CDR2: GTSNPN, SVGIG (reference sequence). The CDR3 length is 14 residues. V was shortened by 0 bases and J by 2 bases, with 9 bases between the two germline ends. CDR3 bases: TGTGCCTGGAGTGTTTGGAGGAACACAGATACGCAGTATTTT. This translates into CAWSVWRNTDTQYF.

The chain couples TRBV19 to TRBJ2-7; a possible D gene is TRBD1 (6 bases). The CDR3 contains 15 residues. V lost 4 bases and J lost 1, with 14 bases in between. The V gene's germline CDR1 is LNHDA and CDR2 SQIVND (reference sequence). CDR3 coding DNA: TGTGCCAGTAGTACCGCTGGACAGCAATCCTACGAGCAGTACTTC. It is translated as CASSTAGQQSYEQYF.

The chain links TRBV2 to TRBJ2-7, with D hard to call. This CDR3 is built from 13 residues. In germline, CDR1 is SNHLY, CDR2 FYNNEI. Trimming removed 7 bases from V and 5 bases from J, with 15 bases in between. CDR3 sequence: CASKTVESDEQYF. Written as DNA, the CDR3 is TGTGCCAGCAAAACGGTAGAGTCTGACGAGCAGTACTTC.

This clone was picked up one time. The J gene is TRBJ2-1, the V gene TRBV7-2, with 9 bases that match TRBD2. The CDR3 contains 18 residues. CDR1 is SGHTA and CDR2 is FQGNSA in the germline V gene. V dropped 5 bases and J dropped 1; count of bases not matched to a gene: 12. CDR3 in DNA: TGTGCCAGCAGCCCCCCTGCCTGGCGGGGGGGTTCCTACAATGAGCAGTTCTTC. It is translated as CASSPPAWRGGSYNEQFF.

The V call is TRBV6-6, the J call TRBJ1-1, with TRBD1 matching 8 bases. The CDR3 contains 13 residues. Unmatched junction bases numbered 6, after V lost 5 bases and J lost 7 bases. Germline V gene sequence: CDR1 MNHNY, CDR2 SVGAGI (reference sequence). CDR3 in DNA: TGTGCCAGCAGTAATCAGGGGGCCCATGAAGCTTTCTTT. Its translation: CASSNQGAHEAFF.

V is TRBV5-1 and J is TRBJ1-1, with 10 bases lining up with TRBD1. Germline V gives CDR1 SGHRS, CDR2 YFSETQ. The CDR3 sequence is 15 residues long. Trimming removed 4 bases from V and 2 bases from J; junction bases left unmatched: 5. The CDR3 loop is CASSRGTGANTEAFF. The CDR3 DNA follows: TGCGCCAGCAGCCGAGGGACAGGGGCTAACACTGAAGCTTTCTTT.

The chain recombines TRBV30 with TRBJ2-7; D might be TRBD1 (5 bases). With 0 bases removed from V and 3 bases from J, the gap between germline ends came to 12 bases. The CDR3 sequence is 14 residues long. CDR1 and CDR2 from the germline V gene are GTSNPN and SVGIG (reference sequence). CDR3 bases: TGTGCCTGGAGTGTGCGCAGGGTGATCTACGAGCAGTACTTC. Its translation is CAWSVRRVIYEQYF.

V is TRBV4-1 and J is TRBJ2-7, with TRBD2 identical over 9 bases. The CDR3 consists of 15 residues. Per germline, CDR1 MGHRA and CDR2 YSYEKL. J was trimmed by 4 bases and V by 0 bases; bases with no gene match: 4. As DNA, the CDR3 is TGCGCCAGCAGCCAAGATTGGAGCGGGGGGTACGAGCAGTACTTC. Encoded protein: CASSQDWSGGYEQYF.

Note on this clone: One end of the junction fails to match germline, which may point to a read error. The same CDR3 arises from other DNA sequences in this sample as well. The V call is TRBV5-4, the J call TRBJ1-1; D possibly corresponds to TRBD1 (6 bases). The CDR3 extends over 13 amino acids. CDR1 and CDR2 (germline): SGHNT, YYREEE (reference sequence). The CDR3 nucleotides read TGTGCCAGCAGCTTACAGGGACGCACTGAGGCTTTCTTT. This gives the protein CASSLQGRTEAFF. Complete variable domain (other parts from reference TRBV5-4 and TRBJ1-1): ETGVTQSPTHLIKTRGQQVTLRCSSQSGHNTVSWYQQALGQGPQFIFQYYREEENGRGNFPPRFSGLQFPNYSSELNVNALELDDSALYLCASSLQGRTEAFFGQGTRLTVV.

V gene TRBV15 combines with J gene TRBJ1-6, with TRBD1 matching 7 bases. This CDR3 is built from 15 residues. Germline assignment: CDR1 LNHNV and CDR2 YYDKDF (reference sequence). V shed 0 bases, J shed 5 bases, and the junction held 1 base outside the gene matches. The CDR3 coding sequence is TGTGCCACCAGCAGAGAAACAGGGGATAATTCACCCCTCCACTTT. Its protein product is CATSRETGDNSPLHF.

The chain links TRBV4-2 to TRBJ2-7; 7 bases align to TRBD1. Germline-derived CDR1 and CDR2 are LGHNA and YNFKEQ. V shed 2 bases, J shed 6 bases, and the junction held 4 bases outside the gene matches. This CDR3 region has 13 residues. CDR3 protein: CASSQKTGFEQYF. CDR3 DNA sequence: TGTGCCAGCAGCCAAAAGACAGGGTTCGAGCAGTACTTC.

This clone turned up a few times. V is TRBV29-1 and J is TRBJ2-1; TRBD2 agrees at 8 bases. CDR3 length equals 16 residues. Unmatched junction bases numbered 15, after V lost 6 bases and J lost 5 bases. Germline V CDR1 and CDR2: SQVTM, ANQGSEA. CDR3 in amino acids: CSVRNNMGLGDNEQFF. In DNA form, the CDR3 reads TGCAGCGTCCGGAATAATATGGGACTAGGGGACAATGAGCAGTTCTTC.

The chain combines TRBV7-8 with TRBJ1-1; a weak D match, TRBD1 (5 bases). This CDR3 is built from 14 residues. CDR1 and CDR2 from the germline V gene are SGHVS and FQNEAQ. Trimming took off 4 bases at V and 5 bases at J, with 14 bases between the two ends. The CDR3 loop reads CASSWGGIETEAFF. The CDR3 region has the DNA TGTGCCAGCAGCTGGGGCGGGATTGAGACTGAAGCTTTCTTT.

Concerning this clone: Within the sample, other DNA sequences also encode this same CDR3. The chain links TRBV7-2 to TRBJ2-3; maybe TRBD1 (6 bases). In germline, CDR1 is SGHTA, CDR2 FQGNSA. This CDR3 spans 14 amino acids. Trimming removed 0 bases from V and 3 bases from J, with 7 bases in between. CDR3 region: CASSLARGTDTQYF. The CDR3 DNA reads as TGTGCCAGCAGCTTAGCCAGGGGAACAGATACGCAGTATTTT.

V usage is TRBV29-1 and J usage is TRBJ2-7; D gene ambiguous. The V gene lost 6 bases and the J gene lost 0 bases, with 6 bases spanning the gap. CDR1 SQVTM and CDR2 ANQGSEA come from the germline V gene. The CDR3 extends over 11 amino acids. CDR3 in amino acids: CSVSFSYEQYF. The CDR3 nucleotides read TGCAGCGTCTCGTTCTCCTACGAGCAGTACTTC.

This sequence joins TRBV5-1 and TRBJ2-1; 8 bases line up with TRBD1. The J segment lost 9 bases and the V segment lost 1 base, leaving 12 bases of the junction unmatched. The CDR3 has 16 amino acids. The germline CDR1 and CDR2 sequences are SGHRS and YFSETQ. CDR3 protein: CASSLFLSAGGGEQFF. The CDR3 DNA sequence: TGCGCCAGCAGCTTGTTTCTGTCGGCAGGGGGCGGTGAGCAGTTCTTC.

J is TRBJ1-1 and V is TRBV2; D is possibly TRBD1 (5 bases). Trimming removed 0 bases at V and 4 bases at J, with 9 bases between. This CDR3 is built from 14 residues. The V gene's germline CDR1 is SNHLY and CDR2 FYNNEI. CDR3 region: CASSEARGGTEAFF. CDR3 in DNA: TGTGCCAGCAGTGAAGCCCGCGGGGGCACTGAAGCTTTCTTT.

The rearrangement uses TRBV7-6 and TRBJ1-2, with 7 bases identical to TRBD1. This CDR3 region has 17 residues. Germline V gene sequence: CDR1 SGHVS, CDR2 FNYEAQ. J was trimmed by 1 base and V by 4 bases; bases with no gene match: 12. The CDR3 loop reads CASSSTRTGDFNYGYTF. The CDR3 bases are TGTGCCAGCAGCTCGACTAGGACAGGAGATTTTAACTATGGCTACACCTTC.

The chain is built from TRBV7-9 and TRBJ1-5; 10 positions match TRBD1. V was clipped by 1 base and J by 3 bases; unmatched bases: 3. Germline CDR1 reads SEHNR; CDR2 reads FQNEAQ (reference sequence). The CDR3 has 16 amino acids. The CDR3 spells CASSLEGQGFNQPQHF. CDR3 coding DNA: TGTGCCAGCAGCTTAGAGGGACAGGGGTTCAATCAGCCCCAGCATTTT.

The chain carries TRBV5-5 and TRBJ2-3; 7 nucleotides agree with TRBD1. The CDR3 sequence is 14 residues long. Germline-derived CDR1 and CDR2 are SGHKS and YYEKEE (reference sequence). Germline trimming cut 0 bases from V and 4 bases from J; bases unmatched to any gene: 2. CDR3 sequence: CASSLDRGADTQYF. DNA for the CDR3: TGTGCCAGCAGCTTGGACAGGGGAGCAGATACGCAGTATTTT. Drawing the rest from reference TRBV5-5 and TRBJ2-3, the complete variable domain is DAGVTQSPTHLIKTRGQQVTLRCSPISGHKSVSWYQQVLGQGPQFIFQYYEKEERGRGNFPDRFSARQFPNYSSELNVNALLLGDSALYLCASSLDRGADTQYFGPGTRLTVL.

The chain employs TRBV19 and TRBJ1-5; weak D call: TRBD1 (6 bases). CDR3 length: 15 amino acids. Germline CDR1 reads LNHDA; CDR2 reads SQIVND (reference sequence). CDR3 nucleotide sequence: TGTGCGTCAAGTCCTCGGACAGCCTCCAATCAGCCCCAGCATTTT. This encodes CASSPRTASNQPQHF. Drawing the rest from reference TRBV19 and TRBJ1-5, the complete variable domain is DGGITQSPKYLFRKEGQNVTLSCEQNLNHDAMYWYRQDPGQGLRLIYYSQIVNDFQKGDIAEGYSVSREKKESFPLTVTSAQKNPTAFYLCASSPRTASNQPQHFGDGTRLSIL.

V gene TRBV10-1 combines with J gene TRBJ1-5, with TRBD1 identical over 9 bases. V gave up 7 bases and J gave up 6 bases; unmatched junction bases: 10. Germline V gives CDR1 WNHNN, CDR2 SYGVQD (reference sequence). The CDR3 extends over 15 amino acids. Here the CDR3 DNA reads TGCGCCAGCATAATCGGGACAGGGAAGAGTCAGCCCCAGCATTTT. This encodes CASIIGTGKSQPQHF.

DNA for the CDR3: TGTGCCAGCAGTTCCAGGGGCTCGTGCACCTTC. Translation: CASSSRGSCTF. The rearrangement uses TRBV28 and TRBJ1-2, with D possibly TRBD1 on 6 matching bases. Germline V lookup: CDR1 MDHEN, CDR2 SYDVKM. CDR3 length: 11 amino acids. The V gene lost 4 bases and the J gene lost 13 bases, with 13 bases spanning the gap.